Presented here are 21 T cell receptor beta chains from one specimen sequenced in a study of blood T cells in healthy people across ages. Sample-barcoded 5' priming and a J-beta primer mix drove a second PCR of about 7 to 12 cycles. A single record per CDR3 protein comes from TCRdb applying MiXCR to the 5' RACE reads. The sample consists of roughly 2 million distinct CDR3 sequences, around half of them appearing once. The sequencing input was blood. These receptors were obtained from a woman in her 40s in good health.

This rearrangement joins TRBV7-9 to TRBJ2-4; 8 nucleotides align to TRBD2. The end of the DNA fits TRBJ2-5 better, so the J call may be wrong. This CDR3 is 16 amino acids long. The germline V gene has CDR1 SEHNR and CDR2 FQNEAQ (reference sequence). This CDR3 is CASRGGKTVKRETQYF. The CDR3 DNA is TGTGCCAGCCGCGGGGGGAAGACAGTAAAGAGGGAGACCCAGTACTTC.

The CDR3 reads CASTSWTSNVWDTQYF. The CDR3 DNA sequence: TGTGCCAGCACCTCTTGGACTAGCAACGTTTGGGATACGCAGTATTTT. This sequence joins TRBV12-3 or TRBV12-4 and TRBJ2-3; 8 bases agree with TRBD2. This CDR3 is built from 16 residues. V was pared by 7 bases and J by 6 bases, with 15 bases of the junction left unmatched.

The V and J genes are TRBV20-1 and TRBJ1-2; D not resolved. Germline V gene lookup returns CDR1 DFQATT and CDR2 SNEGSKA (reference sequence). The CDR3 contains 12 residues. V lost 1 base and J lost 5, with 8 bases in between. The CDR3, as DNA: TGCAGTGCTAGAGTTGAGCTGTATGGCTACACCTTC. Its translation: CSARVELYGYTF.

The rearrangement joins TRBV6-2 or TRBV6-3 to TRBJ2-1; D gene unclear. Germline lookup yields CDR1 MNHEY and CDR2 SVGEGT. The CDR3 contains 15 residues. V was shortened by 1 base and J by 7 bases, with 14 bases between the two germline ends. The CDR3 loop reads CASSYLQPAGNEQFF. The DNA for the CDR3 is TGTGCCAGCAGTTACTTACAGCCTGCTGGGAATGAGCAGTTCTTC.

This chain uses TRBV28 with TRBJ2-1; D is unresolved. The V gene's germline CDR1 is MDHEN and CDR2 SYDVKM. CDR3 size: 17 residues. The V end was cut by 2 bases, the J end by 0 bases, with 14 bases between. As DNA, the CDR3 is TGTGCCAGCAGTTTAAGCCAGCGCTTCAACTCCTACAATGAGCAGTTCTTC. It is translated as CASSLSQRFNSYNEQFF.

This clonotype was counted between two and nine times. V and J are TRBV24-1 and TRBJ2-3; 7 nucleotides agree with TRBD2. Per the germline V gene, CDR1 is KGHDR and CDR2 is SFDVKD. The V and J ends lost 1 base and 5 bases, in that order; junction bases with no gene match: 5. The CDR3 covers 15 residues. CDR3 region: CATSDFRREVDTQYF. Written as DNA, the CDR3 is TGTGCCACCAGTGATTTCCGCCGGGAGGTAGATACGCAGTATTTT.

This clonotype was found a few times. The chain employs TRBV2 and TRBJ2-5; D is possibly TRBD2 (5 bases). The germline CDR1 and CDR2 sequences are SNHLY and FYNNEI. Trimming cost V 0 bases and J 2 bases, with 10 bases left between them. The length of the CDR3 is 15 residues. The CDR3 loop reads CASSEALSGQETQYF. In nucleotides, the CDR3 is TGTGCCAGCAGTGAAGCTCTGTCGGGACAAGAGACCCAGTACTTC.

The CDR3 here is CATSDPLAGGRETQYF. The CDR3 DNA is TGTGCCACCAGTGACCCACTAGCGGGGGGGCGGGAGACCCAGTACTTC. The rearrangement uses TRBV24-1 and TRBJ2-5; 13 bases match TRBD2. V lost 4 bases, J lost 5 bases, and 6 bases stayed unmatched. CDR1 and CDR2 (germline): KGHDR, SFDVKD. The CDR3 is 16 residues long.

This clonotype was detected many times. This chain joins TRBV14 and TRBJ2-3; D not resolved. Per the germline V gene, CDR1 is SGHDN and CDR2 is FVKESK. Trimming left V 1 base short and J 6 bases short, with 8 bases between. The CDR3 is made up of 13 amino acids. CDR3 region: CASSQAGEDTQYF. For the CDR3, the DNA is TGTGCCAGCAGCCAAGCCGGCGAGGATACGCAGTATTTT.

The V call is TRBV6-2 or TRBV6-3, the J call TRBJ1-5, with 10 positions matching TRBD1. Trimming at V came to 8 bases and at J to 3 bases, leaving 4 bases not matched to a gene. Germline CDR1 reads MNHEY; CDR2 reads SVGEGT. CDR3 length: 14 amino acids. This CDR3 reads CASAGQGINQPQHF. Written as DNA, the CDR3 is TGTGCCAGCGCGGGACAGGGGATCAATCAGCCCCAGCATTTT.

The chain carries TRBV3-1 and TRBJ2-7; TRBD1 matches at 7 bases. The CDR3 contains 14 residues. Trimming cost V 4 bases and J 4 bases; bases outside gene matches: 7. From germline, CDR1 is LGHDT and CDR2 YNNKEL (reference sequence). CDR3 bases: TGTGCCAGCAGCCGACTGGGACAGCCTTACGAGCAGTACTTC. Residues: CASSRLGQPYEQYF.

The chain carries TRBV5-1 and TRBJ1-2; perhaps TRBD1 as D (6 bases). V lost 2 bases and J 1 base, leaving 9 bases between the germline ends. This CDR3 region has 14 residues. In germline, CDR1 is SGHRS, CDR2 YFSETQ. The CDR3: CASSFGTNNYGYTF. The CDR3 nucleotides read TGCGCCAGCAGCTTTGGGACAAATAACTATGGCTACACCTTC.

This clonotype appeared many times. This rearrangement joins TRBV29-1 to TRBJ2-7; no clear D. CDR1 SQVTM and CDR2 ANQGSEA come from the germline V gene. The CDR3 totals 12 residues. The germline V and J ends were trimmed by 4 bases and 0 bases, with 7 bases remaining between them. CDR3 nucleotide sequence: TGCAGCGTTGCGGAGAGCTCCTACGAGCAGTACTTC. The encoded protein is CSVAESSYEQYF.

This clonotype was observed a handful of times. The CDR3 is CASSFRGFHEQYF. As DNA, the CDR3 is TGTGCCAGCAGCTTCAGGGGATTCCACGAGCAGTACTTC. The V call is TRBV3-1, the J call TRBJ2-4; tentatively, D is TRBD1 (6 bases). Judging by the DNA end, TRBJ2-7 fits better; the J call may be wrong. Germline CDR1 and CDR2: LGHDT and YNNKEL (reference sequence). This CDR3 has 13 amino acids.

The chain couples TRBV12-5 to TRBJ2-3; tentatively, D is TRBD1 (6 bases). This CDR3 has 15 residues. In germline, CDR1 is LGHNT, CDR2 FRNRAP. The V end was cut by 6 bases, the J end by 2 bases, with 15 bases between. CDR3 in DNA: TGTGCTAGTGGCCATCTCAGGGACACCACAGATACGCAGTATTTT. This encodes CASGHLRDTTDTQYF.

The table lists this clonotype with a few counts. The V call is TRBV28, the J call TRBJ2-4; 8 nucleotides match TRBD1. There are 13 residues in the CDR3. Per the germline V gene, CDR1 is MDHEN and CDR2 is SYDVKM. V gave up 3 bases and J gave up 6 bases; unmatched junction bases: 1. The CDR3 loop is CASSFDRGNIQYF. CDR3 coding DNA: TGTGCCAGCAGTTTCGACAGGGGAAACATTCAGTACTTC.

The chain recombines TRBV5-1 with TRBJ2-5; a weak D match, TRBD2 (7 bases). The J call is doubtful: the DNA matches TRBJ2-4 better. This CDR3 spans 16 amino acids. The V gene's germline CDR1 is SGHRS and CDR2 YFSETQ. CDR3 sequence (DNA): TGCGCCAGCAGCTCCCTTCAGGGGAGGGAAGGGGACATTCAGTACTTC. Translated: CASSSLQGREGDIQYF.

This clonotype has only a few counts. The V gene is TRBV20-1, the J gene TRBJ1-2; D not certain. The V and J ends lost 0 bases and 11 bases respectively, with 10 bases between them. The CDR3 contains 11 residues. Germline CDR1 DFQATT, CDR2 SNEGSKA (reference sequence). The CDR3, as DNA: TGCAGTGCTAGAGATTCCCCTCGTTACACCTTC. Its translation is CSARDSPRYTF.

The CDR3 DNA reads as TGTGCCAGCAGCCCCTATAAGACCGGGGAGCTGTTTTTT. It is translated as CASSPYKTGELFF. The V call is TRBV7-2, the J call TRBJ2-2, with D unclear. V lost 5 bases and J lost 5, with 9 bases in between. CDR3 length: 13 amino acids. Germline lookup yields CDR1 SGHTA and CDR2 FQGNSA.

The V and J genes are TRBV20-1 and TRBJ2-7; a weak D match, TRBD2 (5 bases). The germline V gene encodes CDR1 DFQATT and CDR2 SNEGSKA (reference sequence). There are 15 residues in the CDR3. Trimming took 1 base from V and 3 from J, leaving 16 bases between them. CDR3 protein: CSARGPQEADYEQYF. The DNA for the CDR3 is TGCAGTGCTAGAGGGCCCCAGGAGGCGGACTACGAGCAGTACTTC.

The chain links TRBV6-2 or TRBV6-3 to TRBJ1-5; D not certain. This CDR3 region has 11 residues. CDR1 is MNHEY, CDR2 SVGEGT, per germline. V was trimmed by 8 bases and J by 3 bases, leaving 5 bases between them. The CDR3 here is CASADNQPQHF. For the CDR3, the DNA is TGTGCCAGCGCGGACAATCAGCCCCAGCATTTT.